A single sample gave rise to the 10 T cell receptor beta chains below, sequenced in a study of blood T cell repertoires in COVID-19. Only in-frame clones appear in the TCRdb table, and some are missing; sequencing was by immunoSEQ multiplex PCR. The sample lists 150,000 to 200,000 clones, 80% to 90% seen once, with 8% to 10% in the top ten. The sequencing input was peripheral blood. These TCRs come from a man aged 60 to 69 with acute or convalescent COVID-19.

The chain links TRBV5-5 to TRBJ2-2; 7 bases are a match to TRBD2. The germline V gene has CDR1 SGHKS and CDR2 YYEKEE (reference sequence). V was clipped by 4 bases and J by 5 bases; unmatched bases: 8. This CDR3 has 15 amino acids. This CDR3 reads CASSRLAVLTGELFF. CDR3 nucleotide sequence: TGTGCCAGCAGCCGTCTAGCGGTCCTAACCGGGGAGCTGTTTTTT.

This clone turned up a few times. This sequence joins TRBV5-1 and TRBJ1-6, with TRBD1 matching 10 bases. The V gene's germline CDR1 is SGHRS and CDR2 YFSETQ. V trimming: 6 bases; J trimming: 5 bases; junction bases outside the gene matches: 5. The CDR3 runs 15 residues. This CDR3 reads CASKEGTGDNSPLHF. Written as DNA, the CDR3 is TGCGCCAGCAAAGAGGGGACAGGGGATAATTCACCCCTCCACTTT.

This clone was detected only a few times. This sequence joins TRBV5-1 and TRBJ1-6; 7 positions agree with TRBD1. The CDR3 length is 14 residues. The J segment lost 13 bases and the V segment lost 1 base, leaving 8 bases of the junction unmatched. The germline CDR1 and CDR2 sequences are SGHRS and YFSETQ. Here the CDR3 reads CASSLIRGADPLHF. CDR3 nucleotides: TGCGCCAGCAGCTTGATCAGGGGGGCAGATCCCCTCCACTTT.

About this clone itself: A far larger clone differs by one base, so this is likely a read error. This chain connects TRBV30 to TRBJ2-2; tentatively, D is TRBD2 (7 bases). CDR1 and CDR2 (germline): GTSNPN, SVGIG (reference sequence). This CDR3 is built from 15 residues. This CDR3 is CAGSRGGGETGELFF. The CDR3, as DNA: TGTGCCGGGAGTAGGGGGGGAGGAGAGACCGGGGAGCTGTTTTTT.

This clone appeared once. V usage is TRBV27 and J usage is TRBJ2-1; D possibly corresponds to TRBD2 (6 bases). Trimming removed 4 bases from V and 7 bases from J, with 14 bases in between. The CDR3 has 14 residues. CDR1 and CDR2 from the germline V gene are MNHEY and SMNVEV (reference sequence). This CDR3 reads CASSSGRNGNEQFF. CDR3 coding DNA: TGTGCCAGCAGTTCTGGGAGGAACGGGAATGAGCAGTTCTTC.

The chain joins TRBV28 to TRBJ2-1; perhaps TRBD2 as D (6 bases). Trimming stripped 2 bases from V and 4 bases from J, with 9 bases between. The germline V gene encodes CDR1 MDHEN and CDR2 SYDVKM. The CDR3 contains 14 residues. CDR3 in amino acids: CASSLSGSYNEQFF. The CDR3 DNA sequence: TGTGCCAGCAGTTTAAGCGGGTCTTACAATGAGCAGTTCTTC.

This clone was counted between two and nine times. This chain connects TRBV6-5 to TRBJ1-1; possibly TRBD1 for D (6 bases). The germline V gene encodes CDR1 MNHEY and CDR2 SVGAGI. Trimming took 6 bases from V and 4 from J, leaving 9 bases between them. The CDR3 consists of 12 residues. CDR3 in DNA: TGTGCCAGCAGAACAGGGTCCACTGAAGCTTTCTTT. It translates to CASRTGSTEAFF.

The chain recombines TRBV12-3 or TRBV12-4 with TRBJ2-7; tentatively, D is TRBD2 (6 bases). V was cut by 5 bases and J by 7 bases, with 15 bases left in between. The CDR3 has 13 residues. The CDR3 sequence is CASSRDSLGEQYF. The CDR3 nucleotides are TGTGCCAGCAGTAGGGACTCCCTGGGGGAGCAGTACTTC.

This chain uses TRBV2 with TRBJ1-2; D gene unclear. V was trimmed by 1 base and J by 8 bases, leaving 8 bases between them. Germline assignment: CDR1 SNHLY and CDR2 FYNNEI. This CDR3 region has 12 residues. CDR3 nucleotide sequence: TGTGCCAGCAGTGAAGGTCGTTCCGGCTACACCTTC. This gives the protein CASSEGRSGYTF.

The rearrangement joins TRBV5-1 to TRBJ2-1, with a possible D match to TRBD2 (6 bases). The V gene lost 4 bases and the J gene lost 7 bases, with 15 bases spanning the gap. Germline V gene data show CDR1 as SGHRS and CDR2 as YFSETQ. CDR3 length equals 14 residues. In nucleotides, the CDR3 is TGCGCCAGCAGCGGGACCCCCGGAGGGAATGAGCAGTTCTTC. Translating gives CASSGTPGGNEQFF.